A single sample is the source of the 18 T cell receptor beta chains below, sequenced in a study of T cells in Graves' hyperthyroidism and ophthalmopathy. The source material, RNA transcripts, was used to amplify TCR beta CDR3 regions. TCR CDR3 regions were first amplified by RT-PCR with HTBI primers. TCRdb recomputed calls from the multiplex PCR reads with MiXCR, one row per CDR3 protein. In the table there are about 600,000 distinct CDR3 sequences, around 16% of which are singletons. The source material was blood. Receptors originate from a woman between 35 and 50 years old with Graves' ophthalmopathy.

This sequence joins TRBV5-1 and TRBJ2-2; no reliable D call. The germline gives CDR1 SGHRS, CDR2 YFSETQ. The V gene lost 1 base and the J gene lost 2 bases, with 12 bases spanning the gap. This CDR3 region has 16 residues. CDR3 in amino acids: CASSLSTLGNTGELFF. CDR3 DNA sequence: TGCGCCAGCAGCTTGTCGACACTCGGAAACACCGGGGAGCTGTTTTTT. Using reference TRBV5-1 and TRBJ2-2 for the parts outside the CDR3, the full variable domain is KAGVTQTPRYLIKTRGQQVTLSCSPISGHRSVSWYQQTPGQGLQFLFEYFSETQRNKGNFPGRFSGRQFSNSRSEMNVSTLELGDSALYLCASSLSTLGNTGELFFGEGSRLTVL.

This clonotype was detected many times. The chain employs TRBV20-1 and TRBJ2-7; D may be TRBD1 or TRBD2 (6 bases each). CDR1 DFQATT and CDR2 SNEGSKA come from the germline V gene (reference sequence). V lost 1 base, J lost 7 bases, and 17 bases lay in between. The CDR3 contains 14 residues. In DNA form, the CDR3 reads TGCAGTGCTAGAGTGTTCGCTGAGGGGGGAGAGCAGTACTTC. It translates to CSARVFAEGGEQYF.

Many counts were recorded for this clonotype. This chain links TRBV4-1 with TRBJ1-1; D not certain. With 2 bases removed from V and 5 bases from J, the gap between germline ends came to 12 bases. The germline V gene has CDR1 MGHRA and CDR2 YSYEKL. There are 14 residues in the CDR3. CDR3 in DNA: TGCGCCAGCAGCCAAAGGCACTTAGAGACTGAAGCTTTCTTT. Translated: CASSQRHLETEAFF.

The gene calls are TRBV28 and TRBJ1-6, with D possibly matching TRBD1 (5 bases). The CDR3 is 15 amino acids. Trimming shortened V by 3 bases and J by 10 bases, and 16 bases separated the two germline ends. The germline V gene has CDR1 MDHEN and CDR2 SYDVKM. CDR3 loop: CASSFGDAIDSPLHF. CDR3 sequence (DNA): TGTGCCAGCAGTTTTGGGGACGCGATTGACTCACCCCTCCACTTT.

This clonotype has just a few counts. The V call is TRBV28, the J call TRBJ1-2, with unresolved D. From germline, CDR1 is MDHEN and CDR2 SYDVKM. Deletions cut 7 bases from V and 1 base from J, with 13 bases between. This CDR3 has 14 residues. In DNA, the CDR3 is TGTGCCAGCACCCGCGAAGGGCTTAACTATGGCTACACCTTC. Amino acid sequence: CASTREGLNYGYTF.

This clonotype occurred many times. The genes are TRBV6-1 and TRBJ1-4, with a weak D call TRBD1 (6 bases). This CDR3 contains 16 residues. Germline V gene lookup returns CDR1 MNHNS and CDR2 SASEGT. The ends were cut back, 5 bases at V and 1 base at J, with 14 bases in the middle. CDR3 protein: CASSYGGVGTNEKLFF. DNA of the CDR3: TGTGCCAGCAGTTATGGGGGCGTAGGAACTAATGAAAAACTGTTTTTT.

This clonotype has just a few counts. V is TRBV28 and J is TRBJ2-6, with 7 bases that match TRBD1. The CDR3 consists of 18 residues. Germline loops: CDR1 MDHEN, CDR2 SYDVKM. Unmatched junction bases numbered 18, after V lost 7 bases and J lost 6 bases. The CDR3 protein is CASTSRQLGQASANVLTF. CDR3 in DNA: TGTGCCAGCACGTCGAGGCAGCTCGGACAGGCGTCGGCCAACGTCCTGACTTTC.

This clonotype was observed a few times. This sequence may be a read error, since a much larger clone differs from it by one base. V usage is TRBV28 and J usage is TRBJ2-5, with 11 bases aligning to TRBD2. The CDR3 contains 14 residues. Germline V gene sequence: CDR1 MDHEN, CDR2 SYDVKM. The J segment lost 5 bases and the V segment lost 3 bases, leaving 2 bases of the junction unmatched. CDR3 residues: CASSFASGRETQYF. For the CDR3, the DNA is TGTGCCAGCAGTTTCGCTAGCGGGAGGGAGACCCAGTACTTC.

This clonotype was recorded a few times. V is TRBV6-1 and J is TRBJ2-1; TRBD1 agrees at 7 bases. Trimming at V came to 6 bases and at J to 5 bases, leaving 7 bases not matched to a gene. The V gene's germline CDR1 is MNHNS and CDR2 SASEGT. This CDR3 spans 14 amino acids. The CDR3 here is CASSPGQRHNEQFF. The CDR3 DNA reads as TGTGCCAGCAGCCCGGGACAGCGGCACAATGAGCAGTTCTTC.

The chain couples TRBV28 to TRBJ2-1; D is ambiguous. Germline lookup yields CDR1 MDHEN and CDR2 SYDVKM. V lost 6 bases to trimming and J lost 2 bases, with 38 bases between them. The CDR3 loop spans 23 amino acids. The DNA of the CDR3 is TGTGCCAGCAGCCGACGGTCAACCAACTATAATCCTACGTTCATTATAACCTACAATGAGCAGTTCTTC. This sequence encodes CASSRRSTNYNPTFIITYNEQFF.

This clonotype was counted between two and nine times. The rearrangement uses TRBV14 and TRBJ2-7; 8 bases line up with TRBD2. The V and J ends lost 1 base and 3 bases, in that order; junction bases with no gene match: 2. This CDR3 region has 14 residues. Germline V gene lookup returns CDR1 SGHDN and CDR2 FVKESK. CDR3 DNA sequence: TGTGCCAGCAGCCAAGGCGGGAGGAACTACGAGCAGTACTTC. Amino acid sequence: CASSQGGRNYEQYF.

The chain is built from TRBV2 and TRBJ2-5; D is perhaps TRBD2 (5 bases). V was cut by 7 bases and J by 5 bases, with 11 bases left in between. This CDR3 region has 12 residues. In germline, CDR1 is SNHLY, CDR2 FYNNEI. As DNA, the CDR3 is TGTGCCAGCAAGGAGGTCGGGGAGACCCAGTACTTC. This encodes CASKEVGETQYF. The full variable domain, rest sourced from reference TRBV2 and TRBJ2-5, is EPEVTQTPSHQVTQMGQEVILRCVPISNHLYFYWYRQILGQKVEFLVSFYNNEISEKSEIFDDQFSVERPDGSNFTLKIRSTKLEDSAMYFCASKEVGETQYFGPGTRLLVL.

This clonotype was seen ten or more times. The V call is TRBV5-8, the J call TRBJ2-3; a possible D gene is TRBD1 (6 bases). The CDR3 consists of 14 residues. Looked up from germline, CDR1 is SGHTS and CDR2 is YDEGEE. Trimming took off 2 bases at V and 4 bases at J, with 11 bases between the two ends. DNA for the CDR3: TGTGCCAGCAGCTTCTTTGGGGGCGCAGATACGCAGTATTTT. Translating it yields CASSFFGGADTQYF.

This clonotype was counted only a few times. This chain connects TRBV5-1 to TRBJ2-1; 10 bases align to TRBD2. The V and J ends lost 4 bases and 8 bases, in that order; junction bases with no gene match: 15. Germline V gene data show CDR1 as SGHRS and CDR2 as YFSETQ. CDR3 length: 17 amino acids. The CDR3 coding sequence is TGCGCCAGCAGCCTTATTCCTTCTAGCGGGAGAAGGGATGAGCAGTTCTTC. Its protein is CASSLIPSSGRRDEQFF.

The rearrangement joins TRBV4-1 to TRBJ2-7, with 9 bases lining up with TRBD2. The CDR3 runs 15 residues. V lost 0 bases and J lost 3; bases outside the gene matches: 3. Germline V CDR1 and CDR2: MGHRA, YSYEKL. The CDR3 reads CASSQDPSGVYEQYF. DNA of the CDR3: TGCGCCAGCAGCCAAGATCCTAGCGGGGTCTACGAGCAGTACTTC.

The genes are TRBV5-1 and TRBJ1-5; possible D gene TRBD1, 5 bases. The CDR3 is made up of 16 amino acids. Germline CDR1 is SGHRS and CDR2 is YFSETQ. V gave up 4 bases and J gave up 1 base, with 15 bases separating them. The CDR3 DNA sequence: TGCGCCAGCAGCAGGGGTGACACCGGGAGCAATCAGCCCCAGCATTTT. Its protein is CASSRGDTGSNQPQHF.

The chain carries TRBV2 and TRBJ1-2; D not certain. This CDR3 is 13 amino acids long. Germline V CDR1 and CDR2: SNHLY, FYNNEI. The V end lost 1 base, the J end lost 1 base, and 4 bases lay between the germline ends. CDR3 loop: CASSEGVNYGYTF. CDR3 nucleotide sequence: TGTGCCAGCAGTGAAGGGGTTAACTATGGCTACACCTTC.

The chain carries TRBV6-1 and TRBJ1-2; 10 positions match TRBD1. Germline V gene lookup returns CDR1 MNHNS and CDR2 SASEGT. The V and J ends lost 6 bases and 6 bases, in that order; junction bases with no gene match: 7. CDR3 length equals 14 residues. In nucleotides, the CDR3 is TGTGCCAGCAGCCGCGGGACAGGGGTTAATGGCTACACCTTC. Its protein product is CASSRGTGVNGYTF.